The text below deals with one T cell receptor (beta chain). From germline, CDR1 is SGHAT and CDR2 FQNNGV. There are 14 residues in the CDR3. The V and J ends lost 4 bases and 13 bases respectively, with 17 bases between them. Sequencing used immunoSEQ multiplex PCR; TCRdb keeps in-frame clones, though not all of them. The data contain around 150,000 clones, around nine tenths of them singletons. These data are taken from a study of blood T cell repertoires in COVID-19. Turning to the study itself: The United States, Italy and Spain supplied acute and convalescent COVID-19 samples. PBMCs, B-cell-depleted T cells, or T cells were the source of the cDNA or gDNA that made up the material.

Seattle's cohort entered during active infection and was followed longitudinally. The clonotype comes from a woman between 65 and 79 years old with COVID-19, enrolled during active disease. The source material was peripheral blood. The V gene is TRBV11-2, the J gene TRBJ2-6, with a tentative D call TRBD2 (5 bases). The CDR3 is CASSSLVGVDVLTF. The CDR3 nucleotides read TGTGCCAGCAGCTCTTTGGTCGGGGTAGATGTCCTGACTTTC.